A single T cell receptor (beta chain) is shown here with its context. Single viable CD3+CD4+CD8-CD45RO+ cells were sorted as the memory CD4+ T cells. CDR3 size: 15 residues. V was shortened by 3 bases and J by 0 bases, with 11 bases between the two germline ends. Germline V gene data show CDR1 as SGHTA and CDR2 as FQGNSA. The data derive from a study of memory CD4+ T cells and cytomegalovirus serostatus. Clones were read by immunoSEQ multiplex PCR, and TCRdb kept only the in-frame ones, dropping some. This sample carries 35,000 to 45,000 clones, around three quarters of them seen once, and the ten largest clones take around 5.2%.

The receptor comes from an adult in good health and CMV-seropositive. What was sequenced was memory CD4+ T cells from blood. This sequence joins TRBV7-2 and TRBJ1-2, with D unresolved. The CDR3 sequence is CASSLNRASNYGYTF. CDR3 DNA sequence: TGTGCCAGCAGCTTGAACCGGGCCTCTAACTATGGCTACACCTTC. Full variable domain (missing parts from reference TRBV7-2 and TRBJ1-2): GAGVSQSPSNKVTEKGKDVELRCDPISGHTALYWYRQSLGQGLEFLIYFQGNSAPDKSGLPSDRFSAERTGGSVSTLTIQRTQQEDSAVYLCASSLNRASNYGYTFGSGTRLTVV.